The 5 T cell receptor beta chains presented below share a single source sample, sequenced in a study of T-cell reconstitution after alpha-beta-depleted transplantation in children (dated by TCRdb to the mid-2010s). Receptor amplification or capture employed PCR. The sequencer listed for this sample is Illumina HiSeq 2500. Molecular barcoding was employed in the preparation of TCR libraries, with unique molecular identifiers being used to normalize TCRbeta repertoire quantification. TCRdb reanalyzed the raw reads on its own, using fastp at Q25 for trimming and MiXCR for clone calling, and kept in-frame beta chains. Rows merge per CDR3 protein into single entries with the most common DNA and genes. A total of around 600,000 distinct CDR3 sequences appear in this sample, roughly 15% of them only once. The ten largest clonotypes hold 1.1% of the sample. The sequenced sample was PBMCs from the stem cell graft donor, obtained from the stem cell graft. Receptors originate from a human donor who donated a stem cell graft to a child with acute myeloid leukemia.

The chain combines TRBV7-2 with TRBJ1-2; tentative D call: TRBD1 (5 bases). Germline V gene sequence: CDR1 SGHTA, CDR2 FQGNSA. Trimming removed 5 bases at V and 5 bases at J, with 15 bases between. This CDR3 region has 14 residues. The CDR3 coding sequence is TGTGCCAGCAGCAGACAGATCGTACTATATGGCTACACCTTC. This gives the protein CASSRQIVLYGYTF.

CDR3 residues: CASSFRVTVGNTIYF. The CDR3 nucleotides are TGTGCCAGCAGTTTTCGTGTAACAGTTGGAAACACCATATATTTT. The J gene is TRBJ1-3, the V gene TRBV12-3 or TRBV12-4, with unresolved D. The CDR3 length is 15 residues. V was trimmed by 3 bases and J by 3 bases, leaving 12 bases between them.

This clonotype has ten or more counts. This chain connects TRBV5-1 to TRBJ1-1; D gene unclear. This CDR3 spans 13 amino acids. The V and J ends lost 0 bases and 4 bases respectively, with 7 bases between them. Looked up from germline, CDR1 is SGHRS and CDR2 is YFSETQ. The CDR3 region has the DNA TGCGCCAGCAGCTTGGTAATATCCACTGAAGCTTTCTTT. Its protein product is CASSLVISTEAFF. The variable domain in full, completed from reference TRBV5-1 and TRBJ1-1, reads KAGVTQTPRYLIKTRGQQVTLSCSPISGHRSVSWYQQTPGQGLQFLFEYFSETQRNKGNFPGRFSGRQFSNSRSEMNVSTLELGDSALYLCASSLVISTEAFFGQGTRLTVV.

This clonotype was seen only a few times. This chain links TRBV6-2 or TRBV6-3 with TRBJ1-6; D gene unclear. This CDR3 is 17 amino acids long. The V gene's germline CDR1 is MNHEY and CDR2 SVGEGT. V was pared by 0 bases and J by 0 bases, with 9 bases between. The CDR3 protein is CASSYSSPSSYNSPLHF. The CDR3, as DNA: TGTGCCAGCAGTTACTCGAGCCCTAGCTCCTATAATTCACCCCTCCACTTT.

There are many counts of this clonotype. CDR3: CASSVVASMNTEAFF. CDR3 nucleotides: TGTGCCAGCAGCGTCGTGGCAAGCATGAACACTGAAGCTTTCTTT. The chain joins TRBV7-2 to TRBJ1-1; D is ambiguous. This CDR3 has 15 residues. V lost 5 bases and J lost 0, with 13 bases in between. The germline V gene has CDR1 SGHTA and CDR2 FQGNSA.